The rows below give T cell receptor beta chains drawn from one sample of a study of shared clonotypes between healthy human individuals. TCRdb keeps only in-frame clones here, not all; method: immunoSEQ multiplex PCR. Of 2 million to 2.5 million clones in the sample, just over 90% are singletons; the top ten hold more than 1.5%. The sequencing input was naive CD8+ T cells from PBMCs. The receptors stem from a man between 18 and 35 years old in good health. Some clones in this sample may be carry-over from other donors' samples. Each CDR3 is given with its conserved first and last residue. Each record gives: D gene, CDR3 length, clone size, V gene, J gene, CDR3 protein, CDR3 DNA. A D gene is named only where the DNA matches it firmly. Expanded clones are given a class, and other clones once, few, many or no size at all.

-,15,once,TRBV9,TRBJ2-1,CASSAIGQGHNEQFF,TGTGCCAGCAGCGCGATAGGGCAGGGTCACAATGAGCAGTTCTTC
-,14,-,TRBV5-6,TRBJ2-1,CASSYASSYNEQFF,TGTGCCAGCAGCTATGCTAGCTCCTACAATGAGCAGTTCTTC
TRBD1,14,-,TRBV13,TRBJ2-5,CASSSSGTGETQYF,TGTGCCAGCAGCTCTTCCGGGACAGGGGAGACCCAGTACTTC
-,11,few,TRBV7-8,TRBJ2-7,CASSERGEQYF,TGTGCCAGCAGCGAGAGGGGTGAGCAGTACTTC
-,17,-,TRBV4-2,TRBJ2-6,CASSHQPAESGANVLTF,TGTGCCAGCAGCCATCAACCGGCCGAGTCTGGGGCCAACGTCCTGACTTTC
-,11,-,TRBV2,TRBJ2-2,CASRWVGELFF,TGTGCCAGCCGCTGGGTTGGGGAGCTGTTTTTT
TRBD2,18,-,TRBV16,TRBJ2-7,CASSQFASGSLGAYEQYF,TGTGCCAGCAGCCAATTTGCTAGCGGGAGCCTTGGGGCCTACGAGCAGTACTTC
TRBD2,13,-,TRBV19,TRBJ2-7,CASSILLAGEQYF,TGTGCCAGTAGTATCCTCCTAGCGGGGGAGCAGTACTTC
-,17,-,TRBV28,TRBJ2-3,CASMGTGRSDRRDTQYF,TGTGCCAGCATGGGAACAGGCAGAAGTGACCGCCGGGATACGCAGTATTTT
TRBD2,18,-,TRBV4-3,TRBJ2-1,CASSQDRRLAGWRNEQFF,TGCGCCAGCAGCCAAGATCGTCGGCTAGCGGGATGGCGAAATGAGCAGTTCTTC
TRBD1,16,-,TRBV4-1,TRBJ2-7,CASSPVVGTGGAEQYF,TGCGCCAGCAGCCCTGTAGTCGGGACAGGGGGCGCCGAGCAGTACTTC
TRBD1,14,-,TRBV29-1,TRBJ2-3,CSVPMTGGTDTQYF,TGCAGCGTCCCAATGACAGGGGGCACAGATACGCAGTATTTT
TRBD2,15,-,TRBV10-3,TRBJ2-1,CAIPLAGGSYNEQFF,TGTGCCATTCCACTAGCGGGAGGATCCTACAATGAGCAGTTCTTC
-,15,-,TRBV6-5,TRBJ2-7,CASSYNTGSEGEQYF,TGTGCCAGCAGTTACAACACCGGCAGCGAGGGCGAGCAGTACTTC
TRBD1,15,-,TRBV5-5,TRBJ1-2,CASSPKGQGNYGYTF,TGTGCCAGCAGCCCTAAAGGACAGGGAAATTATGGCTACACCTTC
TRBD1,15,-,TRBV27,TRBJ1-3,CASSSGTGGGNTIYF,TGTGCCAGCAGTTCCGGGACAGGGGGCGGAAACACCATATATTTT
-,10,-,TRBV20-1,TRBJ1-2,CSAGPQGYTF,TGCAGTGCTGGACCTCAGGGCTACACCTTC
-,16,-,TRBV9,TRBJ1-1,CASSDPPGARYTEAFF,TGTGCCAGCAGCGACCCGCCGGGGGCGAGGTACACTGAAGCTTTCTTT
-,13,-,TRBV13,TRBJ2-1,CASSRPMVDEQFF,TGTGCCAGCAGCCGCCCAATGGTTGATGAGCAGTTCTTC
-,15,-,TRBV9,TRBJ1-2,CASSVHREGEWGYTF,TGTGCCAGCAGCGTACACAGGGAGGGAGAGTGGGGCTACACCTTC
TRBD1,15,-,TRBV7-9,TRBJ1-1,CASSDAGGWGTEAFF,TGTGCCAGCAGTGATGCAGGGGGCTGGGGCACTGAAGCTTTCTTT
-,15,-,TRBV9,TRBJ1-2,CASSVAVGTNYGYTF,TGTGCCAGCAGCGTAGCTGTCGGGACTAACTATGGCTACACCTTC
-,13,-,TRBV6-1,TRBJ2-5,CASRQGAQETQYF,TGTGCCAGCAGGCAGGGAGCGCAAGAGACCCAGTACTTC
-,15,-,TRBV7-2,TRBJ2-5,CASSLAGSSRETQYF,TGTGCCAGCAGCTTAGCGGGCAGCTCCCGGGAGACCCAGTACTTC
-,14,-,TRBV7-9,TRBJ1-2,CASSPGLANYGYTF,TGTGCCAGCAGCCCCGGGCTGGCTAACTATGGCTACACCTTC
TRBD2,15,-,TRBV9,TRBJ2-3,CASSVGGRSTDTQYF,TGTGCCAGCAGCGTCGGCGGGAGGAGCACAGATACGCAGTATTTT